This paragraph reports one T cell receptor beta chain. Its antigen specificity is not known. Base qualities are missing; no much larger clone stands one base away. The data were obtained in a study of T cell changes during pregnancy in multiple sclerosis (dated by TCRdb to about 2019). Regarding the research as a whole: The study looked at changes in the T cell repertoire across pregnancy in women with multiple sclerosis.

To prepare the library, the immunoSEQ multiplex PCR assay was applied. TCRdb mirrors the immuneACCESS table, restricted to in-frame sequences. Some clones are absent from its copies; in checked studies, under half trace to an unresolved V gene, and the reason for the others is unknown. Present in this sample are approximately 50,000 clones, 92% of which were seen just once. The ten largest clones capture 0.35% to 0.45% of the sample. As encoded in the germline V gene, CDR1 is MGHDK while CDR2 is SYGVNS. V is reduced by 4 bases and J by 1 base, leaving a spacing of 6 bases between them. From the cysteine through the phenylalanine, the CDR3 covers 13 amino acids. The CDR3 DNA has 39 bases and is translated from base 1.

This chain joins TRBV25-1 to TRBJ2-3, with the D gene call left open. The specimen was CD4+ T cells from peripheral blood mononuclear cells, collected after pregnancy. This TCR came from a female donor with multiple sclerosis, enrolled in a pregnancy study. CDR3 loop: CASSGAGTDTQYF. The sequence in DNA is TGTGCCAGCAGTGGGGCAGGCACAGATACGCAGTATTTT.